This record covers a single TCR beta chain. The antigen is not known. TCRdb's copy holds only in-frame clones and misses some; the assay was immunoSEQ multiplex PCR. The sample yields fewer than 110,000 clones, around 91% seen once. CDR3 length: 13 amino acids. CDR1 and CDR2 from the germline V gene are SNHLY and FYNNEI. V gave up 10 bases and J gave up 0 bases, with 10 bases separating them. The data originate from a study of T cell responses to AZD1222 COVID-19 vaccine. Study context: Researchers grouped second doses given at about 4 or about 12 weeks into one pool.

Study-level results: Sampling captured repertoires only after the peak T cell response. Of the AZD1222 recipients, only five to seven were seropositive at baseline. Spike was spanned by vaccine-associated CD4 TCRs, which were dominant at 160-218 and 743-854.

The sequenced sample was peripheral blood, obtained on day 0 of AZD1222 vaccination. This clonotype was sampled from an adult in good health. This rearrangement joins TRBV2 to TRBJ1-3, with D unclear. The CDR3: CATADNSGNTIYF. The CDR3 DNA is TGTGCCACTGCGGATAACTCTGGAAACACCATATATTTT.